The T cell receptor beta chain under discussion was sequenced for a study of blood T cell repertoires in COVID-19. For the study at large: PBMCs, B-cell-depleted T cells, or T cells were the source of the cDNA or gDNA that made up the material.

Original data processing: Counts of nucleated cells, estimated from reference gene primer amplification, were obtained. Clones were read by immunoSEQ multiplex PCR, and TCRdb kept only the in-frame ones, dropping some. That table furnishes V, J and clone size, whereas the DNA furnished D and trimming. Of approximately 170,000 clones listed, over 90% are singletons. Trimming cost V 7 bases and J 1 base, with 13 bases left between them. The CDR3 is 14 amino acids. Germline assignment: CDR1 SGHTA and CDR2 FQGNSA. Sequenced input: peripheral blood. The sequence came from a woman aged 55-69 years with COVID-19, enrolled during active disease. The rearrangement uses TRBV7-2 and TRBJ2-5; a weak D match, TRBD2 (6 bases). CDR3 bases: TGTGCCAGCACCCGCCCCGGGGGCCAAGAGACCCAGTACTTC. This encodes CASTRPGGQETQYF. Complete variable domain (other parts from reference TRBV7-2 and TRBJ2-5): GAGVSQSPSNKVTEKGKDVELRCDPISGHTALYWYRQSLGQGLEFLIYFQGNSAPDKSGLPSDRFSAERTGGSVSTLTIQRTQQEDSAVYLCASTRPGGQETQYFGPGTRLLVL.